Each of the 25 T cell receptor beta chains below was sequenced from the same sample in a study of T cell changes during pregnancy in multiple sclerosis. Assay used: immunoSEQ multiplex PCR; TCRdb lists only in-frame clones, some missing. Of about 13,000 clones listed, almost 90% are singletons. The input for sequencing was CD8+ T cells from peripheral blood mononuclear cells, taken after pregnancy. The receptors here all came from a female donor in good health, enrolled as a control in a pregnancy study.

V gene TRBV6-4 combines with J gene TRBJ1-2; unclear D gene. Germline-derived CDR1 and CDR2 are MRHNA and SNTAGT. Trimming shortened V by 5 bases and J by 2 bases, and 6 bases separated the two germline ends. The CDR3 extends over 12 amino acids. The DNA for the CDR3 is TGTGCCAGCAGTTCACAGAACTATGGCTACACCTTC. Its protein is CASSSQNYGYTF.

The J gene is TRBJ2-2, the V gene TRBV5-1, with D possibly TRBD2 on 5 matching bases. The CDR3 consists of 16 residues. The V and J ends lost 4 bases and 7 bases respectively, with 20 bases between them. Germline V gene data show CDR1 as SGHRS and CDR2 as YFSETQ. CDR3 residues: CASSLEDGPRGGELFF. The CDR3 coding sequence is TGCGCCAGCAGCCTAGAGGACGGGCCACGGGGCGGGGAGCTGTTTTTT.

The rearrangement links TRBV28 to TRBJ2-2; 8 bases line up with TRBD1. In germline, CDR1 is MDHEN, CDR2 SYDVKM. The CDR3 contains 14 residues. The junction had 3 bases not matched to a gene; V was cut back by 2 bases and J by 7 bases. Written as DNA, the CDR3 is TGTGCCAGCAGTTTAACAGGGGGTGGCGGGGAGCTGTTTTTT. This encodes CASSLTGGGGELFF.

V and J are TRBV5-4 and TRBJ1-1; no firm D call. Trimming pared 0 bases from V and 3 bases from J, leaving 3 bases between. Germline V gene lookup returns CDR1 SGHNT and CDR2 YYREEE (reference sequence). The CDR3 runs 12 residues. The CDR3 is CASSLADTEAFF. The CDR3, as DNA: TGTGCCAGCAGCTTGGCAGACACTGAAGCTTTCTTT. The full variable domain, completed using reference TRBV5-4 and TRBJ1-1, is ETGVTQSPTHLIKTRGQQVTLRCSSQSGHNTVSWYQQALGQGPQFIFQYYREEENGRGNFPPRFSGLQFPNYSSELNVNALELDDSALYLCASSLADTEAFFGQGTRLTVV.

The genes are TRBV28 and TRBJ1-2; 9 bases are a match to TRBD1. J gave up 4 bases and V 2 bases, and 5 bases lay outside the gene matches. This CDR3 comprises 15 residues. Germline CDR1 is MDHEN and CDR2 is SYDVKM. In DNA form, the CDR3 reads TGTGCCAGCAGTTTAACGGACAGGGGAGCCTATGGCTACACCTTC. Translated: CASSLTDRGAYGYTF.

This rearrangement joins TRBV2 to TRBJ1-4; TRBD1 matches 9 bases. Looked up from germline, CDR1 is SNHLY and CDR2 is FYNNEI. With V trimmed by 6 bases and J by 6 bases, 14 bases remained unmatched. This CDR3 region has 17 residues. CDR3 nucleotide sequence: TGTGCCAGCAGAACCGGACAGGGGATAGGTCGCGATGAAAAACTGTTTTTT. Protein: CASRTGQGIGRDEKLFF.

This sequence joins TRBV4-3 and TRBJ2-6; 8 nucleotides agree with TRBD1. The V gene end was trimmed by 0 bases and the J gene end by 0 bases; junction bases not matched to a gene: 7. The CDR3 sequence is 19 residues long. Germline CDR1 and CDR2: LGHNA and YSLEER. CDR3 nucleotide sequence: TGCGCCAGCAGCCAAGATCGTATCAGGGGGCTCTCTGGGGCCAACGTCCTGACTTTC. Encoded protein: CASSQDRIRGLSGANVLTF.

In DNA, the CDR3 is TGTGCCAGCAGCTCGACGATAGGGACAGGGAGCACAGATACGCAGTATTTT. It encodes CASSSTIGTGSTDTQYF. This sequence joins TRBV7-9 and TRBJ2-3, with TRBD1 matching 9 bases. Germline V lookup: CDR1 SEHNR, CDR2 FQNEAQ (reference sequence). This CDR3 is 17 amino acids long. J lost 0 bases, V lost 4 bases, and 8 bases had no gene match.

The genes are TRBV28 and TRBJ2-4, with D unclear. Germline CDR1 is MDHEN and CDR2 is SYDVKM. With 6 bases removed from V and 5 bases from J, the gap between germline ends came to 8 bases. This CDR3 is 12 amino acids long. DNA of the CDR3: TGTGCCAGCAGCGTAGTGGAAAACATTCAGTACTTC. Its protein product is CASSVVENIQYF.

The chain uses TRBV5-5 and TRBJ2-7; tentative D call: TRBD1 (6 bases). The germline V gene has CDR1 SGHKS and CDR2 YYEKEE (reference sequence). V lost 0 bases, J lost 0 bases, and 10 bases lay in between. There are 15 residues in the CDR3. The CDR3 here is CASSLGTVSSYEQYF. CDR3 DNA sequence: TGTGCCAGCAGCTTGGGGACAGTGAGCTCCTACGAGCAGTACTTC.

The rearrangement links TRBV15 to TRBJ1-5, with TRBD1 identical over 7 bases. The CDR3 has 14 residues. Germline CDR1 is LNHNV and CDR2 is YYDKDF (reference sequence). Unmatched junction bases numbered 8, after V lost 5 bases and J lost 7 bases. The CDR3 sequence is CATSRAQGDQPQHF. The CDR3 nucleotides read TGTGCCACCAGCCGGGCCCAGGGGGACCAGCCCCAGCATTTT.

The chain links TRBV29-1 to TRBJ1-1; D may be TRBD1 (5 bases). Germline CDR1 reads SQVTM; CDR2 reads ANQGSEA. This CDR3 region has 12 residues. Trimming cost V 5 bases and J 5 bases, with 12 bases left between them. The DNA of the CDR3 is TGCAGCGTTACCTCAGACAGTACTGAAGCTTTCTTT. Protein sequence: CSVTSDSTEAFF.

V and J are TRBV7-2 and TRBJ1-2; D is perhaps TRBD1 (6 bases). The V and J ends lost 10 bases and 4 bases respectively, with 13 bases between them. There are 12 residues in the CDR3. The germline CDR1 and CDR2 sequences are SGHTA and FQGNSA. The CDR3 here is CATTLGGYGYTF. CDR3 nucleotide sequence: TGTGCCACGACGCTAGGGGGCTATGGCTACACCTTC.

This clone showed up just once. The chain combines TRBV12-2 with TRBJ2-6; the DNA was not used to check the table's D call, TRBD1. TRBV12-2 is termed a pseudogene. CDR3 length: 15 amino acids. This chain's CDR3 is CASRLQGDGANVLTF. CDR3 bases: TGTGCAAGTCGGCTCCAGGGTGACGGGGCCAACGTCCTGACTTTC.

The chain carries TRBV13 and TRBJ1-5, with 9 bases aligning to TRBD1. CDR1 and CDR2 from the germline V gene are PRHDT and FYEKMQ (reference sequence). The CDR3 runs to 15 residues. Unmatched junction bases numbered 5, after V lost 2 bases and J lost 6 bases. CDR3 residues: CASSLSSDRGQPQHF. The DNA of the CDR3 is TGTGCCAGCAGCTTAAGTTCGGACAGGGGTCAGCCCCAGCATTTT. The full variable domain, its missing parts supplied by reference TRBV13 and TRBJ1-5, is AAGVIQSPRHLIKEKRETATLKCYPIPRHDTVYWYQQGPGQDPQFLISFYEKMQSDKGSIPDRFSAQQFSDYHSELNMSSLELGDSALYFCASSLSSDRGQPQHFGDGTRLSIL.

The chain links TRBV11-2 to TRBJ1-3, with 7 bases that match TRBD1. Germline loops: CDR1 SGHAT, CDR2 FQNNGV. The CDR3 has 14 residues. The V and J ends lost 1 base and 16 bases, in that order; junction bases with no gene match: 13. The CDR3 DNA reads TGTGCCAGCAGCTTAGTCAATGCACCGGGACAGACTTATTTT. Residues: CASSLVNAPGQTYF. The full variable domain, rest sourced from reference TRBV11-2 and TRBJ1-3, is EAGVAQSPRYKIIEKRQSVAFWCNPISGHATLYWYQQILGQGPKLLIQFQNNGVVDDSQLPKDRFSAERLKGVDSTLKIQPAKLEDSAVYLCASSLVNAPGQTYFGEGSWLTVV.

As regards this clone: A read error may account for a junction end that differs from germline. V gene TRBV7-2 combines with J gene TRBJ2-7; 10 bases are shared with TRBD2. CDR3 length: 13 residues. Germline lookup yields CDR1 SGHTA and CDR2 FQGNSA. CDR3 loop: CASSYSSGSSRHF. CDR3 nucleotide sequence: TGTGCCAGCAGTTACTCTAGCGGGAGCTCCCGGCACTTC.

The CDR3 reads CASSSENTEAFF. CDR3 nucleotide sequence: TGTGCCAGCAGCTCAGAGAACACTGAAGCTTTCTTT. J is TRBJ1-1 and V is TRBV13, with D unresolved. The CDR3 is made up of 12 amino acids. CDR1 and CDR2 from the germline V gene are PRHDT and FYEKMQ (reference sequence). V lost 4 bases to trimming and J lost 1 base, with 4 bases between them. The entire variable domain, with the rest obtained from reference TRBV13 and TRBJ1-1, is as follows: AAGVIQSPRHLIKEKRETATLKCYPIPRHDTVYWYQQGPGQDPQFLISFYEKMQSDKGSIPDRFSAQQFSDYHSELNMSSLELGDSALYFCASSSENTEAFFGQGTRLTVV.

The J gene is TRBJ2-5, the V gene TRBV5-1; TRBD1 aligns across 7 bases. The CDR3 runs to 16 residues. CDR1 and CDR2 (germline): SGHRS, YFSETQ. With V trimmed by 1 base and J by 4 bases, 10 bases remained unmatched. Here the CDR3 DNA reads TGCGCCAGCAGCTTGACCGCGACCCGACAGGGAGAGACCCAGTACTTC. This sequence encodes CASSLTATRQGETQYF. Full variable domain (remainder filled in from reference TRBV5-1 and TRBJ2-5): KAGVTQTPRYLIKTRGQQVTLSCSPISGHRSVSWYQQTPGQGLQFLFEYFSETQRNKGNFPGRFSGRQFSNSRSEMNVSTLELGDSALYLCASSLTATRQGETQYFGPGTRLLVL.

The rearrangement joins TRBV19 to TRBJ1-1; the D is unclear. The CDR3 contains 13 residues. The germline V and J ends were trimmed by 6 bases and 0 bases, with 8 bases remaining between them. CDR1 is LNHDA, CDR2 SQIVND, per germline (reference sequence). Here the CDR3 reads CASSPTVNTEAFF. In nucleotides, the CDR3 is TGTGCCAGTAGCCCCACAGTGAACACTGAAGCTTTCTTT.

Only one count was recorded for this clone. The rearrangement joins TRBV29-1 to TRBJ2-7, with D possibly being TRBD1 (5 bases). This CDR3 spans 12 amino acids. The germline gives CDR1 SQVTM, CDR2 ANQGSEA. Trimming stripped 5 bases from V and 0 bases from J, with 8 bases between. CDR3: CSVRTTSYEQYF. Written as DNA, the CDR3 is TGCAGCGTTCGGACAACCTCCTACGAGCAGTACTTC.

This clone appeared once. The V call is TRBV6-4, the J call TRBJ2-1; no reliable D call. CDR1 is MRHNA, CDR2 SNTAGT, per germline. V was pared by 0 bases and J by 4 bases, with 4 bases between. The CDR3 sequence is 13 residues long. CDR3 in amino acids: CASSDSTYNEQFF. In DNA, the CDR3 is TGTGCCAGCAGTGACTCGACATACAATGAGCAGTTCTTC.

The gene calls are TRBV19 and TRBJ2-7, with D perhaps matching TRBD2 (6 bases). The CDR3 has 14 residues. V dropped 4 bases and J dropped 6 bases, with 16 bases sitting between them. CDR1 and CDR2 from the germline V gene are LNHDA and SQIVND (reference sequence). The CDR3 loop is CASSTGTFILEQYF. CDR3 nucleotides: TGTGCCAGTAGTACCGGGACTTTTATCCTCGAGCAGTACTTC.

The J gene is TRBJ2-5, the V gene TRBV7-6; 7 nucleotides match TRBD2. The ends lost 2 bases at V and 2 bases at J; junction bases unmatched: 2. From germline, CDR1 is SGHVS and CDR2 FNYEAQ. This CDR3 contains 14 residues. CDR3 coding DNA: TGTGCCAGCAGCTTATTGGGGGGGCAAGAGACCCAGTACTTC. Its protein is CASSLLGGQETQYF. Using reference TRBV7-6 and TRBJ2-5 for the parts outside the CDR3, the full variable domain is GAGVSQSPRYKVTKRGQDVALRCDPISGHVSLYWYRQALGQGPEFLTYFNYEAQQDKSGLPNDRFSAERPEGSISTLTIQRTEQRDSAMYRCASSLLGGQETQYFGPGTRLLVL.

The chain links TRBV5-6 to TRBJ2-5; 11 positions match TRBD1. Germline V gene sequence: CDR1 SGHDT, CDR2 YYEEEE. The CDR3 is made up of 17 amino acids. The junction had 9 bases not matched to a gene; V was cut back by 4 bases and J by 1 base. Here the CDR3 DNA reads TGTGCCAGCAGCCCCACGGGACAGGGGGAGGGCCAAGAGACCCAGTACTTC. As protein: CASSPTGQGEGQETQYF.